These T cell receptor beta chains were read from a single sample in a study of blood T cell repertoires in COVID-19. Produced via immunoSEQ multiplex PCR; TCRdb's table is partial and in-frame only. The repertoire holds about 350,000 clones, with about nine tenths as singletons. Sequencing input: peripheral blood. All receptors come from a woman aged 55-69 years with COVID-19, enrolled during active disease. Both conserved end residues are part of each CDR3. A D gene is named only where the DNA matches it firmly. Expanded clones get a size class; other rows say once, few or many, or leave the size out.

j_call v_call d_call clone_size cdr3_aa cdr3_nt
TRBJ1-2 TRBV7-6 NA NA CASSLVRGSLKRGYTF TGTGCCAGCAGCTTAGTACGAGGGAGCCTAAAGAGGGGCTACACCTTC
TRBJ1-2 TRBV28 NA NA CASSFLDSYGYTF TGTGCCAGCAGTTTCCTGGACAGCTATGGCTACACCTTC
TRBJ2-7 TRBV7-9 NA NA CASSGDTYEQYF TGTGCCAGCAGCGGGGACACCTACGAGCAGTACTTC
TRBJ1-1 TRBV7-2 NA NA CASSRRVDTEAFF TGTGCCAGCAGCCGCCGGGTGGACACTGAAGCTTTCTTT
TRBJ2-2 TRBV15 TRBD1 NA CATSRPSGDRGWLFF TGTGCCACCAGCAGACCCTCGGGGGACAGGGGGTGGCTGTTTTTT
TRBJ2-5 TRBV5-1 TRBD2 NA CASSLTSAQETQYF TGCGCCAGCAGCTTGACTAGCGCGCAAGAGACCCAGTACTTC
TRBJ1-1 TRBV11-1 NA NA CASSRGGTEAFF TGTGCCAGCAGCAGGGGGGGCACTGAAGCTTTCTTT
TRBJ1-2 TRBV19 NA NA CASTTGAYYGYTF TGTGCCAGTACCACAGGAGCCTACTATGGCTACACCTTC
TRBJ2-5 TRBV6-5 TRBD2 NA CAGITGGGRETQYF TGTGCCGGGATTACGGGGGGGGGCCGGGAGACCCAGTACTTC
TRBJ2-5 TRBV27 NA NA CASSKTQGQETQYF TGTGCCAGCAGTAAAACGCAGGGCCAAGAGACCCAGTACTTC
TRBJ1-2 TRBV10-3 TRBD1 NA CASMGDRALYGYTF TGTGCCTCCATGGGGGACAGGGCTCTCTATGGCTACACCTTC
TRBJ2-5 TRBV28 TRBD1 NA CASSSYRGFGETQYF TGTGCCAGCAGTTCATACAGGGGTTTCGGGGAGACCCAGTACTTC
TRBJ1-2 TRBV21-1 NA NA CASRIPTIRAPRGYTF TGTGCCAGCAGAATCCCTACCATCAGGGCCCCCCGTGGCTACACCTTC
TRBJ2-1 TRBV12-3/TRBV12-4 NA NA CASRDINNEQFF TGTGCCTCCCGGGACATTAACAATGAGCAGTTCTTC
TRBJ1-6 TRBV9 TRBD1 NA CASSAGQGDSPLHF TGTGCCAGCAGCGCCGGACAGGGTGATTCACCCCTCCACTTT
TRBJ2-3 TRBV5-1 TRBD1 once CASSLQGNTDTQYF TGCGCCAGCAGCTTACAGGGGAACACAGATACGCAGTATTTT
TRBJ1-2 TRBV19 NA NA CASSLWTSVHYGYTF TGTGCCAGTAGTCTCTGGACATCTGTGCACTATGGCTACACCTTC
TRBJ1-6 TRBV27 NA NA CASSTAAPSSSYNSPLHF TGTGCCAGCAGTACCGCTGCCCCCTCTAGCTCCTATAATTCACCCCTCCACTTT
TRBJ2-7 TRBV3-1/TRBV3-2 NA NA CASSLHYEQYF TGTGCCAGCAGCCTACACTACGAGCAGTACTTC
TRBJ2-5 TRBV6-1 NA once CASSEAWEEETQYF TGTGCCAGCAGTGAAGCGTGGGAGGAGGAGACCCAGTACTTC
TRBJ2-1 TRBV7-3 TRBD2 NA CASSPRLAGNEQFF TGTGCCAGCAGCCCCCGGCTAGCGGGAAATGAGCAGTTCTTC
TRBJ1-1 TRBV29-1 NA few CSVLPGNTEAFF TGCAGCGTCCTACCAGGGAACACTGAAGCTTTCTTT
TRBJ1-2 TRBV3-1/TRBV3-2 NA NA CASSLLSGGNYGYTF TGTGCCAGCAGCCTCCTCAGCGGGGGGAACTATGGCTACACCTTC
TRBJ2-5 TRBV3-1/TRBV3-2 TRBD1 once CASSPGQEKAKETQYF TGTGCCAGCAGCCCGGGACAGGAAAAGGCGAAGGAGACCCAGTACTTC
TRBJ1-1 TRBV24-1 TRBD1 NA CATSDTQGGTEAFF TGTGCCACCAGTGATACCCAGGGGGGTACTGAAGCTTTCTTT
TRBJ2-1 TRBV27 NA NA CASSPHGVEQFF TGTGCCAGCAGCCCCCACGGGGTTGAGCAGTTCTTC
TRBJ1-2 TRBV5-1 TRBD1 NA CASSRGQFNYGYTF TGCGCCAGCAGTAGGGGACAGTTTAACTATGGCTACACCTTC
TRBJ1-3 TRBV18 NA NA CASSLEQGSSGNTIYF TGTGCCAGCTCACTGGAACAGGGAAGTTCTGGAAACACCATATATTTT
TRBJ1-2 TRBV18 NA NA CASSPTGHYGYTF TGTGCCAGCTCACCAACAGGCCACTATGGCTACACCTTC
TRBJ1-1 TRBV4-2 TRBD1 NA CASSQTGGRNTEAFF TGTGCCAGCAGCCAGACAGGGGGCAGGAACACTGAAGCTTTCTTT
TRBJ1-1 TRBV6-1 NA NA CASSERLQGSGTEAFF TGTGCCAGCAGTGAGAGGCTACAGGGATCGGGCACTGAAGCTTTCTTT
TRBJ1-1 TRBV14 NA NA CASSHHRNTEAFF TGTGCCAGCAGCCATCACAGGAACACTGAAGCTTTCTTT
TRBJ2-1 TRBV2 TRBD1 NA CARRGQGYNEQFF TGTGCCAGGCGGGGACAGGGCTACAATGAGCAGTTCTTC
TRBJ2-1 TRBV9 NA NA CASSVSGLINEQFF TGTGCCAGCAGCGTAAGTGGACTCATCAATGAGCAGTTCTTC
TRBJ2-1 TRBV6-1 NA NA CASSDLGRDLHNEQFF TGTGCCAGCAGTGATCTGGGGCGGGACTTACACAATGAGCAGTTCTTC
TRBJ2-1 TRBV5-1 TRBD1 NA CASSPGTGRNEQFF TGCGCCAGCAGCCCCGGGACAGGACGCAATGAGCAGTTCTTC
TRBJ1-5 TRBV2 TRBD1 NA CASSESTGGNQPQHF TGTGCCAGCAGTGAGTCAACAGGGGGAAATCAGCCCCAGCATTTT
TRBJ1-2 TRBV5-1 NA NA CASSLIVGGGYGYTF TGCGCCAGCAGTCTAATAGTAGGGGGTGGCTATGGCTACACCTTC
TRBJ2-3 TRBV10-3 NA NA CAILDSPNTDTQYF TGTGCCATCCTCGACTCCCCAAACACAGATACGCAGTATTTT
TRBJ2-7 TRBV6-1 TRBD1 NA CASSEFGTGSYEQYF TGTGCCAGCAGTGAATTCGGGACAGGTTCCTACGAGCAGTACTTC
TRBJ2-5 TRBV5-1 NA NA CASSTGVQETQYF TGCGCCAGCAGCACGGGAGTCCAAGAGACCCAGTACTTC
TRBJ2-1 TRBV29-1 TRBD2 NA CSVTTSGGRFNEQFF TGCAGCGTTACGACTAGCGGGGGCAGGTTTAATGAGCAGTTCTTC
TRBJ1-2 TRBV6-5 TRBD1 once CASSYSTGGNYGYTF TGTGCCAGCAGTTATAGTACAGGGGGTAACTATGGCTACACCTTC
TRBJ2-7 TRBV27 NA NA CASSSFRGSYEQYF TGTGCCAGCAGTTCCTTCAGGGGCTCCTACGAGCAGTACTTC
TRBJ1-4 TRBV7-9 TRBD1 NA CASSPSGQGIEKLFF TGTGCCAGCAGCCCCAGCGGACAGGGGATAGAAAAACTGTTTTTT
TRBJ1-2 TRBV5-8 NA NA CASSPISGYTF TGTGCCAGCAGCCCAATTAGTGGCTACACCTTC
TRBJ2-3 TRBV19 NA NA CASSGRGTLGTDTQYF TGTGCCAGTAGCGGCCGGGGGACCTTGGGCACAGATACGCAGTATTTT
TRBJ1-2 TRBV4-1 TRBD1 once CASSLSEGQGARYGYTF TGCGCCAGCAGCCTAAGCGAGGGACAGGGGGCGCGATATGGCTACACCTTC
TRBJ2-1 TRBV6-5 TRBD1 NA CASSRRDSDNEQFF TGTGCCAGCAGTCGCCGGGACAGCGACAATGAGCAGTTCTTC
TRBJ2-5 TRBV30 NA once CALRLTSETQYF TGTGCCTTACGACTGACTTCGGAGACCCAGTACTTC
TRBJ1-2 TRBV6-2/TRBV6-3 NA NA CASSKRGLYGYTF TGTGCCAGCAGTAAACGGGGACTTTATGGCTACACCTTC
TRBJ1-6 TRBV2 NA NA CASNQGLGPSPLHF TGTGCCAGCAACCAAGGCCTAGGTCCGTCTCCCCTCCACTTT
TRBJ2-3 TRBV18 TRBD2 NA CASAPLAGGTDTQYF TGTGCCAGCGCGCCCCTAGCGGGGGGCACAGATACGCAGTATTTT
TRBJ1-2 TRBV4-1 TRBD1 NA CASSQTGTGGYGYTF TGCGCCAGCAGCCAAACCGGGACAGGTGGATATGGCTACACCTTC